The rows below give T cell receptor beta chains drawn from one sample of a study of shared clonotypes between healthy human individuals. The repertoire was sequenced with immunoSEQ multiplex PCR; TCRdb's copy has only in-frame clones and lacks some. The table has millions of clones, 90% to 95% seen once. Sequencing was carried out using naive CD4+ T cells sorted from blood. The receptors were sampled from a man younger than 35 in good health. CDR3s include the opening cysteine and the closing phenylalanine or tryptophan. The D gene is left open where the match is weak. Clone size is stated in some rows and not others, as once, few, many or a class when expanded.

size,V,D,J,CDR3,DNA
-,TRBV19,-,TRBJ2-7,CASSTLGGVWEQYF,TGTGCCAGTAGTACCCTCGGCGGGGTCTGGGAGCAGTACTTC
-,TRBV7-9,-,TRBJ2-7,CASSPRGAYEQYF,TGTGCCAGCAGCCCACGGGGAGCCTACGAGCAGTACTTC
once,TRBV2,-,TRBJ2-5,CASSSPSFRGETQYF,TGTGCCAGCAGTTCCCCGTCCTTTAGGGGAGAGACCCAGTACTTC
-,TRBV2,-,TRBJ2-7,CASRSSGYEQYF,TGTGCCAGCCGAAGTTCGGGATACGAGCAGTACTTC
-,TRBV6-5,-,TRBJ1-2,CASSYNDRSGGYTF,TGTGCCAGCAGTTACAACGACAGGTCAGGCGGCTACACCTTC
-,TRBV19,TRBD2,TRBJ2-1,CASSMGWEGLGYNEQFF,TGTGCCAGTAGTATGGGTTGGGAGGGCCTGGGGTACAATGAGCAGTTCTTC
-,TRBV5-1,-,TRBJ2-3,CASLLGGPGGDTQYF,TGCGCCAGCCTCCTTGGGGGCCCCGGGGGAGATACGCAGTATTTT
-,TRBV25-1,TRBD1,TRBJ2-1,CASTSGTGIYNEQFF,TGTGCCAGCACCTCCGGGACAGGGATCTACAATGAGCAGTTCTTC
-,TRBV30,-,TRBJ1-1,CAWSARGNTEAFF,TGTGCCTGGAGCGCACGAGGGAACACTGAAGCTTTCTTT
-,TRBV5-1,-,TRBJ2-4,CASSQPAGASTAKNIQYF,TGCGCCAGCAGCCAGCCGGCCGGGGCTTCAACGGCCAAAAACATTCAGTACTTC
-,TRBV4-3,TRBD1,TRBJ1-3,CASSQDGQGGNTIYF,TGCGCCAGCAGCCAAGATGGACAGGGAGGAAACACCATATATTTT
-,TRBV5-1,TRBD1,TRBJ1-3,CASSLETGGAFGNTIYF,TGCGCCAGCAGCTTGGAAACAGGGGGCGCCTTTGGAAACACCATATATTTT
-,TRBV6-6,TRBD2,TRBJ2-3,CASSFSSGGTTDTQYF,TGTGCCAGCAGTTTTTCTAGCGGGGGAACCACAGATACGCAGTATTTT
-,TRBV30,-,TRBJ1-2,CAWTREGPYTF,TGTGCCTGGACCAGAGAGGGACCCTACACCTTC
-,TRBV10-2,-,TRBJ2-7,CASSSSYEQYF,TGCGCCAGCAGCAGTTCCTACGAGCAGTACTTC
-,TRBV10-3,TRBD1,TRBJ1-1,CAISETQGITEAFF,TGTGCCATCAGTGAAACACAGGGGATCACTGAAGCTTTCTTT
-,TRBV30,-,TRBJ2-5,CAWIWNQETQYF,TGTGCCTGGATATGGAACCAAGAGACCCAGTACTTC
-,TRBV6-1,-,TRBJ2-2,CASSEKGNTGELFF,TGTGCCAGCAGTGAGAAGGGTAACACCGGGGAGCTGTTTTTT
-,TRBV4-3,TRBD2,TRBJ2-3,CASSQERLAETTQYF,TGCGCCAGCAGCCAAGAAAGGCTAGCGGAGACTACGCAGTATTTT
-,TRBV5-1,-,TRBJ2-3,CASSLSSDTQYF,TGCGCCAGCAGCCTGTCATCAGATACGCAGTATTTT
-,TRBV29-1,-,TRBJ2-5,CSVVRGSKGETQYF,TGCAGCGTTGTGCGGGGTTCTAAGGGAGAGACCCAGTACTTC
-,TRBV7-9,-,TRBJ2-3,CASSQGGDTQYF,TGTGCCAGCAGCCAGGGGGGAGATACGCAGTATTTT
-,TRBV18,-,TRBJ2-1,CASSPRSGGGSYNEQFF,TGTGCCAGCTCCCCCCGGAGTGGCGGAGGCTCCTACAATGAGCAGTTCTTC
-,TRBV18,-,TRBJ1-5,CASSPRGTHQPQHF,TGTGCCAGCTCACCTCGGGGGACTCATCAGCCCCAGCATTTT
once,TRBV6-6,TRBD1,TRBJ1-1,CASSTRQGNTEAFF,TGTGCCAGCAGTACCCGACAGGGCAACACTGAAGCTTTCTTT
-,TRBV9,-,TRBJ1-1,CASSVGKGSGTEAFF,TGTGCCAGCAGCGTAGGAAAAGGTTCAGGCACTGAAGCTTTCTTT
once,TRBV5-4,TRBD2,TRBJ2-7,CASSLGGSKDEQYF,TGTGCCAGCAGCTTGGGCGGGAGCAAGGACGAGCAGTACTTC
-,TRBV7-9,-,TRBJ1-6,CASSARDWASPLHF,TGTGCCAGCAGCGCTCGGGACTGGGCTTCACCCCTCCACTTT
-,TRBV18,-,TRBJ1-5,CASSPEMGESQPQHF,TGTGCCAGCTCACCCGAGATGGGGGAATCTCAGCCCCAGCATTTT
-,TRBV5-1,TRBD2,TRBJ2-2,CASSKTSGGNTGELFF,TGCGCCAGCAGCAAAACTAGCGGGGGGAACACCGGGGAGCTGTTTTTT
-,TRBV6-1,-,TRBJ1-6,CASSEAGSPLHF,TGTGCCAGCAGTGAAGCTGGATCACCCCTCCACTTT